A selection of T cell receptor beta chains follows, all from one sample in a study of PD-1 blockade in classical Hodgkin lymphoma. This table comes from immunoSEQ multiplex PCR, and its TCRdb copy is limited to in-frame clones, with some not included. Of about 97,000 clones detected, approximately 90% appear once; the ten largest clones hold around 6.6%. The material was peripheral blood mononuclear cells (PBMCs), obtained before the second cycle of nivolumab. The receptor source for this set is a human donor with classical Hodgkin lymphoma. Both conserved end residues are part of each CDR3. The D gene is left open where the match is weak. For some rows the clone size is stated as once, few or many, or as a class when expanded; others skip it.

D	size	V	J	CDR3	DNA
NA	NA	TRBV21-1	TRBJ2-4	CASSNFRWAAGLAKNIQYF	TGTGCCAGCAGCAATTTTCGGTGGGCCGCTGGACTAGCCAAAAACATTCAGTACTTC
NA	NA	TRBV19	TRBJ2-4	CASSLPPGKNIQYF	TGTGCCAGTAGCCTCCCTCCGGGCAAAAACATTCAGTACTTC
NA	few	TRBV5-8	TRBJ1-5	CASSLDRAHQPQHF	TGTGCCAGCAGCTTGGACAGGGCGCATCAGCCCCAGCATTTT
NA	NA	TRBV29-1	TRBJ1-2	CSVEDPGANYGYTF	TGCAGCGTTGAAGATCCGGGAGCTAACTATGGCTACACCTTC
TRBD2	NA	TRBV9	TRBJ2-7	CASSVGSGGSYEQYF	TGTGCCAGCAGCGTAGGAAGCGGGGGTTCCTACGAGCAGTACTTC
TRBD2	NA	TRBV7-9	TRBJ2-7	CASTPGGYEQYF	TGTGCCAGCACCCCGGGGGGGTACGAGCAGTACTTC
TRBD2	NA	TRBV28	TRBJ2-2	CATYSGGDTGELFF	TGTGCCACTTATAGCGGGGGAGACACCGGGGAGCTGTTTTTT
NA	NA	TRBV9	TRBJ1-1	CASTTHGDPEGEAFF	TGTGCCAGCACCACTCACGGGGATCCCGAGGGTGAAGCTTTCTTT
TRBD1	NA	TRBV7-2	TRBJ1-2	CASSLGTVYYGYTF	TGTGCCAGCAGCCTAGGGACAGTTTACTATGGCTACACCTTC
TRBD2	NA	TRBV7-7	TRBJ2-5	CASSLAGGQETQYF	TGTGCCAGCAGCTTAGCGGGGGGGCAAGAGACCCAGTACTTC
NA	NA	TRBV20-1	TRBJ1-2	CRTEGLGGYTF	TGCAGGACTGAGGGCCTGGGGGGCTACACCTTC
NA	NA	TRBV5-1	TRBJ2-1	CASSPGVGGPYNEQFF	TGCGCCAGCAGCCCTGGGGTCGGGGGGCCTTACAATGAGCAGTTCTTC
TRBD1	once	TRBV19	TRBJ1-2	CATDLGQGSYGYTF	TGTGCCACCGACCTCGGACAGGGTAGCTATGGCTACACCTTC
TRBD1	NA	TRBV19	TRBJ2-1	CASSLLRVRDRANNEQFF	TGTGCCAGTAGTCTCCTCCGTGTACGGGACAGGGCCAACAATGAGCAGTTCTTC
TRBD2	once	TRBV6-1	TRBJ2-5	CASSEGTSGLQETQYF	TGTGCCAGCAGTGAAGGGACTAGCGGTCTACAAGAGACCCAGTACTTC
NA	NA	TRBV2	TRBJ2-7	CASTDVTGTTSYEQYF	TGTGCCAGCACCGACGTGACAGGAACGACCTCCTACGAGCAGTACTTC
NA	NA	TRBV9	TRBJ1-5	CASSATDGGGQPQHF	TGTGCCAGCAGCGCCACTGATGGCGGGGGCCAGCCCCAGCATTTT
NA	NA	TRBV27	TRBJ1-5	CASRRLLGNQPQHF	TGTGCCAGCAGGCGCCTTTTGGGCAATCAGCCCCAGCATTTT
NA	NA	TRBV5-5	TRBJ1-6	CASSLGAGSPLHF	TGTGCCAGCAGCTTGGGGGCCGGGTCACCCCTCCACTTT
TRBD1	NA	TRBV27	TRBJ2-7	CASSLFGTAKSSYEQYF	TGTGCCAGCAGTTTATTCGGGACAGCCAAGAGCTCCTACGAGCAGTACTTC
NA	NA	TRBV6-5	TRBJ1-2	CASSYSTGLFNYGYTF	TGTGCCAGCAGTTACTCGACCGGACTCTTCAACTATGGCTACACCTTC
NA	NA	TRBV7-9	TRBJ1-5	CASSLEGGGNQPQHF	TGTGCCAGCAGCTTAGAAGGAGGAGGCAATCAGCCCCAGCATTTT
TRBD1	NA	TRBV5-1	TRBJ2-6	CASTGQVSGANVLTF	TGCGCCAGCACCGGACAGGTCTCTGGGGCCAACGTCCTGACTTTC
NA	NA	TRBV28	TRBJ1-1	CASSLGGDTEAFF	TGTGCCAGCAGTTTGGGAGGGGACACTGAAGCTTTCTTT
TRBD2	NA	TRBV19	TRBJ2-5	CASSILAGAHEETQYF	TGTGCCAGTAGTATCCTAGCGGGGGCGCACGAAGAGACCCAGTACTTC
NA	NA	TRBV27	TRBJ2-7	CASSFQGNTYEQYF	TGTGCCAGCAGTTTTCAGGGGAATACCTACGAGCAGTACTTC
NA	once	TRBV10-3	TRBJ2-7	CAISESSTRTSTYEQYF	TGTGCCATCAGTGAGTCGAGTACGCGGACAAGTACCTACGAGCAGTACTTC
NA	NA	TRBV5-6	TRBJ1-5	CASSLSPHQPQHF	TGTGCCAGCAGCTTGTCACCACATCAGCCCCAGCATTTT
NA	NA	TRBV20-1	TRBJ1-1	CSSSGVTEAFF	TGCAGTTCGTCCGGGGTAACTGAAGCTTTCTTT
NA	few	TRBV19	TRBJ1-2	CASTLGGGNGYTF	TGTGCCAGTACTCTGGGAGGAGGGAATGGCTACACCTTC
NA	NA	TRBV5-4	TRBJ2-3	CASSPVTPSTDTQYF	TGTGCCAGCAGCCCCGTGACGCCCTCCACAGATACGCAGTATTTT
NA	NA	TRBV4-2	TRBJ2-5	CASSQDSGFGETQYF	TGTGCCAGCAGCCAAGATAGCGGCTTCGGCGAGACCCAGTACTTC
NA	NA	TRBV5-8	TRBJ2-3	CASSLHGLYTDTQYF	TGTGCCAGCAGCTTGCACGGCCTTTACACAGATACGCAGTATTTT